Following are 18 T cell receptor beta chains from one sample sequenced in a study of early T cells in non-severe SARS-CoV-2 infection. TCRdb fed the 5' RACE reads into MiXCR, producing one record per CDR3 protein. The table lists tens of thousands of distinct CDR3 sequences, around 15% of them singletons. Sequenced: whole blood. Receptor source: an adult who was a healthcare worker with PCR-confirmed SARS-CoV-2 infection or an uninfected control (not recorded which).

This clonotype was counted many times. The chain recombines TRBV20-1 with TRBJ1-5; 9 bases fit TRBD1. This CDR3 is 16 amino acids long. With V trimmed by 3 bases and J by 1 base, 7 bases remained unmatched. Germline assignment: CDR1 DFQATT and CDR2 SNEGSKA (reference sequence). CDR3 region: CSASLRGTGSNQPQHF. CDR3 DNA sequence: TGCAGTGCTAGTTTGAGAGGGACAGGGAGCAATCAGCCCCAGCATTTT.

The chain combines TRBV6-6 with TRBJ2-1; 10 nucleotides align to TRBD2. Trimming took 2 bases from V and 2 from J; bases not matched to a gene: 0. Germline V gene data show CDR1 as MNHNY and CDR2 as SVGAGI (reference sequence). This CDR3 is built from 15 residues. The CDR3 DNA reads TGTGCCAGCAGTTACGGGACTAGCGCCTACAATGAGCAGTTCTTC. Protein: CASSYGTSAYNEQFF.

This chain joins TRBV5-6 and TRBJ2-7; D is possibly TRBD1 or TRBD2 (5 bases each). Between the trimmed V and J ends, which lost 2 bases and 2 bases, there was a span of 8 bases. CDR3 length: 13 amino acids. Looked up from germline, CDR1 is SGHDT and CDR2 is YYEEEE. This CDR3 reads CASSFRDPYEQYF. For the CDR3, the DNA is TGTGCCAGCAGCTTTAGGGACCCCTACGAGCAGTACTTC.

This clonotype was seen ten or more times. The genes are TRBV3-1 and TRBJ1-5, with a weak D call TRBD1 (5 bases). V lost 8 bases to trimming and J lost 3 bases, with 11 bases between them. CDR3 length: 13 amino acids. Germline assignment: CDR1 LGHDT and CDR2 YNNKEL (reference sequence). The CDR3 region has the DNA TGTGCCAGCTCCCAGGGCCACAATCAGCCCCAGCATTTT. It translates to CASSQGHNQPQHF.

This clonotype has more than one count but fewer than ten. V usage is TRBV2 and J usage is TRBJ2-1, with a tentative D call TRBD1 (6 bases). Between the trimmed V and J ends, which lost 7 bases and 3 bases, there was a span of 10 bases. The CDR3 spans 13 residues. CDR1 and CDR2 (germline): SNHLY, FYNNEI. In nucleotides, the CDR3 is TGTGCCAGCACAGGACAGCGCTACAATGAGCAGTTCTTC. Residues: CASTGQRYNEQFF.

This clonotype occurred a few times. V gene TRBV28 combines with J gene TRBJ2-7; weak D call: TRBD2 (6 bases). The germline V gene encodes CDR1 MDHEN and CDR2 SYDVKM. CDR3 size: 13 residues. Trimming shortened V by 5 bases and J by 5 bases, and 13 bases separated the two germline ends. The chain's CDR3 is CASSKRAFDEQYF. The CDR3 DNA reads TGTGCCAGCAGTAAGCGGGCCTTTGACGAGCAGTACTTC.

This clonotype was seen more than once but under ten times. The CDR3 loop reads CSVEILAGVGYTF. The CDR3 bases are TGCAGCGTTGAAATATTGGCAGGGGTAGGCTACACCTTC. V is TRBV29-1 and J is TRBJ1-2; the D gene is possibly TRBD1 (6 bases). CDR1 is SQVTM, CDR2 ANQGSEA, per germline. CDR3 length: 13 amino acids. With 2 bases removed from V and 8 bases from J, the gap between germline ends came to 15 bases.

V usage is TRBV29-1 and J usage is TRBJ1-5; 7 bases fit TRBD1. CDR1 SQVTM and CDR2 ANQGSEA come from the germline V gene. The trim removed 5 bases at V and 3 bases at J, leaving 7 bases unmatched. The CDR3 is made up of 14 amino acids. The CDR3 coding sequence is TGCAGCGTTACAGAGACAGGGTTCAATCAGCCCCAGCATTTT. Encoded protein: CSVTETGFNQPQHF. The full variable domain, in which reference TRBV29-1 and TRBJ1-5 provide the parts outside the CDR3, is SAVISQKPSRDICQRGTSLTIQCQVDSQVTMMFWYRQQPGQSLTLIATANQGSEATYESGFVIDKFPISRPNLTFSTLTVSNMSPEDSSIYLCSVTETGFNQPQHFGDGTRLSIL.

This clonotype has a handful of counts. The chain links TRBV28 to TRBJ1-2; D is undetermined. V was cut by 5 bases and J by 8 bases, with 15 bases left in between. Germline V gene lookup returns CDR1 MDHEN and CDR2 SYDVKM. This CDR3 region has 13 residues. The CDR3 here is CASSPGRASGYTF. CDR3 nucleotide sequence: TGTGCCAGCAGTCCCGGGAGGGCTAGCGGCTACACCTTC.

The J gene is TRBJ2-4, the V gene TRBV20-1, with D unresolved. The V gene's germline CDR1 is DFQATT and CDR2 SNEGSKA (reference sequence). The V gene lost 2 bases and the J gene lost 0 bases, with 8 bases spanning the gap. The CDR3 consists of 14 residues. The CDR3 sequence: CSARLELAKNIQYF. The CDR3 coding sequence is TGCAGTGCTAGATTGGAGCTAGCCAAAAACATTCAGTACTTC.

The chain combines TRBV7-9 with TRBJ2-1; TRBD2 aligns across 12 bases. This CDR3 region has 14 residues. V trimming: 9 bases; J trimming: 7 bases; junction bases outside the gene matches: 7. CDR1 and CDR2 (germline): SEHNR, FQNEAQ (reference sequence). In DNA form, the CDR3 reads TGTGCCAGTTTCTCTAGCGGGAGGGTGAATGAGCAGTTCTTC. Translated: CASFSSGRVNEQFF.

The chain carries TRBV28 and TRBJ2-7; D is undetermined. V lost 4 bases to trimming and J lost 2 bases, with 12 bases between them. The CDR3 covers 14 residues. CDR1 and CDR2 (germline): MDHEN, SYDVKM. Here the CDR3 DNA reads TGTGCCAGCAGTTCATACCGGGCCCCCTACGAGCAGTACTTC. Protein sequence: CASSSYRAPYEQYF.

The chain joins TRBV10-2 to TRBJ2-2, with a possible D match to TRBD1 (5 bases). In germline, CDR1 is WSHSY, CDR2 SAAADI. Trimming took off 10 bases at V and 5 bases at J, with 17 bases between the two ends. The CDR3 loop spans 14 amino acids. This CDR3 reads CATPQGAETGELFF. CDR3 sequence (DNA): TGCGCCACCCCTCAGGGCGCGGAGACCGGGGAGCTGTTTTTT.

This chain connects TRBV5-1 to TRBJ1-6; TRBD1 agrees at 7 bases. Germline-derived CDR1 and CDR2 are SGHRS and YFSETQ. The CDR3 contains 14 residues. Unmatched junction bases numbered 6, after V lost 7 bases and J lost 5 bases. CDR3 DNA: TGCGCCAGCCGCACCGGGACAGATAATTCACCCCTCCACTTT. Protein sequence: CASRTGTDNSPLHF.

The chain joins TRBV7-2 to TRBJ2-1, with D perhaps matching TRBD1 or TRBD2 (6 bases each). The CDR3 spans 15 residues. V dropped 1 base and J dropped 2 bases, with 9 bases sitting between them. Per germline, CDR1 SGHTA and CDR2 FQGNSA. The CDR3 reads CASSLVEGAYNEQFF. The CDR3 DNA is TGTGCCAGCAGCTTAGTGGAGGGGGCCTACAATGAGCAGTTCTTC.

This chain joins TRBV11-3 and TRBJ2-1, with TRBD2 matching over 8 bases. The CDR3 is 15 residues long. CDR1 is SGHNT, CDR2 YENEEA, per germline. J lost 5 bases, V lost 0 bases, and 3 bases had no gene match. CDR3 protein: CASSLDGTSNNEQFF. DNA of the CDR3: TGTGCCAGCAGCTTAGATGGGACTAGTAACAATGAGCAGTTCTTC.

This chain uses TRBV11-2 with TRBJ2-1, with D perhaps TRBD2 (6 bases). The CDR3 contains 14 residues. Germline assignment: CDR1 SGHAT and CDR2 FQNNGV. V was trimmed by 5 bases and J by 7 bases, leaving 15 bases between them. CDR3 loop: CASSPLRGRNEQFF. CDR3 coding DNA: TGTGCCAGCAGCCCCCTGCGGGGCCGGAATGAGCAGTTCTTC.

As DNA, the CDR3 is TGTGCCAGCAGCTTAGGGGGTCCTGCGATGACCTACAATGAGCAGTTCTTC. Translated: CASSLGGPAMTYNEQFF. J is TRBJ2-1 and V is TRBV7-9; D ambiguous. Trimming took off 1 base at V and 2 bases at J, with 15 bases between the two ends. Germline CDR1 SEHNR, CDR2 FQNEAQ (reference sequence). CDR3 length: 17 residues.